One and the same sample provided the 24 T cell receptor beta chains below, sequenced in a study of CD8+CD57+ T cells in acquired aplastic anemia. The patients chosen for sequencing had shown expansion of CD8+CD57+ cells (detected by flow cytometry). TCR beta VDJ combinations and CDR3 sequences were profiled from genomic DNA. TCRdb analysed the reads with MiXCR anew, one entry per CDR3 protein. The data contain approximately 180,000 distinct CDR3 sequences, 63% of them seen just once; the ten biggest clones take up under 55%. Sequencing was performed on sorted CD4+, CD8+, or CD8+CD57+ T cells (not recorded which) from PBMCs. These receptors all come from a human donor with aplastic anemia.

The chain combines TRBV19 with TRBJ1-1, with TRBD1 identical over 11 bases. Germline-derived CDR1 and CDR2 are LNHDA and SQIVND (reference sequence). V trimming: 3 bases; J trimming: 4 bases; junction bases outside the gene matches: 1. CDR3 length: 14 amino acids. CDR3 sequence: CASSMGQGGTEAFF. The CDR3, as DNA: TGTGCCAGTAGTATGGGACAGGGGGGCACTGAAGCTTTCTTT.

The CDR3 is CASSQWQQNTEAFF. The CDR3 DNA follows: TGTGCCAGCAGTCAGTGGCAGCAGAACACTGAAGCTTTCTTT. The chain links TRBV25-1 to TRBJ1-1; D remains ambiguous. V was trimmed by 5 bases and J by 1 base, leaving 11 bases between them. Germline CDR1 reads MGHDK; CDR2 reads SYGVNS. The CDR3 loop spans 14 amino acids.

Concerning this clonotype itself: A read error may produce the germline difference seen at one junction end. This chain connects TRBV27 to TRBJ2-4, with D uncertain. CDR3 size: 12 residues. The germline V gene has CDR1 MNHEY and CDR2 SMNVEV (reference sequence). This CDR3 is CASSTAKNIQYW. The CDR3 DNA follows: TGTGCCAGCAGTACAGCCAAAAACATTCAGTACTGG.

The CDR3 protein is CSARGLADSYNEQFF. CDR3 sequence (DNA): TGCAGTGCTAGGGGGCTAGCGGACTCCTACAATGAGCAGTTCTTC. V is TRBV20-1 and J is TRBJ2-1, with TRBD2 matching 7 bases. Germline CDR1 DFQATT, CDR2 SNEGSKA (reference sequence). With 3 bases clipped from V and 0 bases from J, the junction kept 5 bases outside the gene matches. This CDR3 has 15 residues.

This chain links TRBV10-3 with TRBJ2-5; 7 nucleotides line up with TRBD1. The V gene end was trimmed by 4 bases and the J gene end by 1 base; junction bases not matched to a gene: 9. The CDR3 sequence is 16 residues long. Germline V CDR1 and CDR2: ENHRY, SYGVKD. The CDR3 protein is CAISVGQITLQETQYF. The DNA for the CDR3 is TGTGCCATCAGTGTGGGACAGATAACCCTCCAAGAGACCCAGTACTTC.

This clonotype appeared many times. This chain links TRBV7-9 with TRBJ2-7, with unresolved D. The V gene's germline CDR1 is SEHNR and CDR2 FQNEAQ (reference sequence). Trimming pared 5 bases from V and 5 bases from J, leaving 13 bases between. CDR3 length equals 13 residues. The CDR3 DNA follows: TGTGCCAGCAGCCCGCCGGGCGAGGACGAGCAGTACTTC. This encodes CASSPPGEDEQYF.

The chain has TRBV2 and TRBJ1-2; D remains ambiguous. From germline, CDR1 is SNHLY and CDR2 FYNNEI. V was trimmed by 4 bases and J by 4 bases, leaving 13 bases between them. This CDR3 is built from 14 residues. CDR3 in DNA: TGTGCCAGCAGTGTTTACAACCGGGGCTATGGCTACACCTTC. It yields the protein CASSVYNRGYGYTF.

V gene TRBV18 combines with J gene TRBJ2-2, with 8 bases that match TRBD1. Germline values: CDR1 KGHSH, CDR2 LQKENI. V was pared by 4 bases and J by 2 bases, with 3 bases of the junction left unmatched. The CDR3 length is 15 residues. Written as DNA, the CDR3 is TGTGCCAGCTCACTACAGGGGGTCAACACCGGGGAGCTGTTTTTT. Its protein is CASSLQGVNTGELFF.

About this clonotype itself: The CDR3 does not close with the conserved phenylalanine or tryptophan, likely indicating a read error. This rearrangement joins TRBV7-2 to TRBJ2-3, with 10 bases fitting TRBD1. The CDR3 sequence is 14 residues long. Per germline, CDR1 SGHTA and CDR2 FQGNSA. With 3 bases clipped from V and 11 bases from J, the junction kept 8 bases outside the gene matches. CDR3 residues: CASSLETGGYEQYS. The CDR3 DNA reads TGTGCCAGCAGCTTGGAGACAGGGGGCTACGAGCAGTATTCT.

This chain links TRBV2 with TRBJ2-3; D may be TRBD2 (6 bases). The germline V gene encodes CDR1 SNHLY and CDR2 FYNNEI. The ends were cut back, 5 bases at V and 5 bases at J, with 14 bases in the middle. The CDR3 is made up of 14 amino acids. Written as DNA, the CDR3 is TGTGCCAGCAGTAGGGACTGGGTGGGAGATACGCAGTATTTT. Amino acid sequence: CASSRDWVGDTQYF.

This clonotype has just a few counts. CDR3 in amino acids: CATQQAGELFF. The CDR3 DNA follows: TGTGCCACCCAACAGGCTGGGGAGCTGTTTTTT. V usage is TRBV24-1 and J usage is TRBJ2-2; perhaps TRBD1 as D (5 bases). CDR3 length: 11 amino acids. Germline V gene data show CDR1 as KGHDR and CDR2 as SFDVKD. The germline V and J ends were trimmed by 9 bases and 8 bases, with 9 bases remaining between them.

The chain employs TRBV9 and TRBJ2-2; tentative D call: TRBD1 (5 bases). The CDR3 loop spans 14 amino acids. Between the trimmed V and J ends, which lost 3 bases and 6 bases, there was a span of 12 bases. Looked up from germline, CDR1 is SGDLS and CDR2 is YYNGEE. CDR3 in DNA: TGTGCCAGCAGCGCAACCCAGGGTGCCGGGGAGCTGTTTTTT. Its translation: CASSATQGAGELFF.

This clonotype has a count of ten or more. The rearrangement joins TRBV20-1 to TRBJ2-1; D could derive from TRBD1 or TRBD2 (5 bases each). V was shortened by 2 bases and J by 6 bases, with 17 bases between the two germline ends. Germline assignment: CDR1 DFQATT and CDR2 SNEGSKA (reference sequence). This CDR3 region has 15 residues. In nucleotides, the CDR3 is TGCAGTGCTAGAAATAGGGAGACAGACTTCAATGAGCAGTTCTTC. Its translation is CSARNRETDFNEQFF.

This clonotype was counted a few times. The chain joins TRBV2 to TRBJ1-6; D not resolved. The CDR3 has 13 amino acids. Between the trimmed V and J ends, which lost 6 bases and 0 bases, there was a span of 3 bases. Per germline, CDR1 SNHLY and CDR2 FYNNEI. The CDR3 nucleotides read TGTGCCAGCAGGAGCTCCTATAATTCACCCCTCCACTTT. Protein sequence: CASRSSYNSPLHF.

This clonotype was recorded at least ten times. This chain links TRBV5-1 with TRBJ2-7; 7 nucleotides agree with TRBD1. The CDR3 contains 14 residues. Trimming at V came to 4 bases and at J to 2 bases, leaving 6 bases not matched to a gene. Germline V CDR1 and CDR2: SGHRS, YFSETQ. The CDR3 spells CASSGRQGPYEQYF. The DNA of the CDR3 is TGCGCCAGCAGCGGTCGACAGGGCCCCTACGAGCAGTACTTC.

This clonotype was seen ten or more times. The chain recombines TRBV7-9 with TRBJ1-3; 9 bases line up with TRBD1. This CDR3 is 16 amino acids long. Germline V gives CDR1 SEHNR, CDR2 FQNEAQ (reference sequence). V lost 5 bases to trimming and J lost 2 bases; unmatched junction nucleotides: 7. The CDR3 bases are TGTGCCAGCAGCCCATCGGGACAGGGCCCTGGAAACACCATATATTTT. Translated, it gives CASSPSGQGPGNTIYF.

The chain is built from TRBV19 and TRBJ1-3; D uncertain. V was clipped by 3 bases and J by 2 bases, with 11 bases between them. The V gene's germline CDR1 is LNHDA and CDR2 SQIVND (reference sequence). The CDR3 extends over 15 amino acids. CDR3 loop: CASSIESGPGNTIYF. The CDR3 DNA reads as TGTGCCAGTAGTATTGAGAGTGGCCCTGGAAACACCATATATTTT.

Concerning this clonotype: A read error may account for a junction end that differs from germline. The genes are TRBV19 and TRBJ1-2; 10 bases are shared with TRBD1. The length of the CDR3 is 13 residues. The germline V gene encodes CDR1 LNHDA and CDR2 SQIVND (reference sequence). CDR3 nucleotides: TGTGCCAGTAGTGCCGGGACAGGGGTGATCTACGACTTC. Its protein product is CASSAGTGVIYDF.

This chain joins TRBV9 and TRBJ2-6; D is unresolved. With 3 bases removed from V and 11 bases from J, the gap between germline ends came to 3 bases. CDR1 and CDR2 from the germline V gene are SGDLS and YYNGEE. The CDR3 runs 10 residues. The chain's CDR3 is CASSDYVLTF. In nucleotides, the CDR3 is TGTGCCAGCAGCGATTACGTCCTGACTTTC.

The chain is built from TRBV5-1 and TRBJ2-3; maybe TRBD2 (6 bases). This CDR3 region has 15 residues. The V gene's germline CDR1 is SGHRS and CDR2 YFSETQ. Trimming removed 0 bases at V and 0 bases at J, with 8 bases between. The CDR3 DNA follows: TGCGCCAGCAGCTTGGACGGGACTAGCACAGATACGCAGTATTTT. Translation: CASSLDGTSTDTQYF.

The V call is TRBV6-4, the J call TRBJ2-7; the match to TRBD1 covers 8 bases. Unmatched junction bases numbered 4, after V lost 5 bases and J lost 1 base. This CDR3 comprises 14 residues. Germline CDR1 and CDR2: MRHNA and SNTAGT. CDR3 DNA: TGTGCCAGCAGTCCGGGACAGGAATCCTACGAGCAGTACTTC. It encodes CASSPGQESYEQYF.

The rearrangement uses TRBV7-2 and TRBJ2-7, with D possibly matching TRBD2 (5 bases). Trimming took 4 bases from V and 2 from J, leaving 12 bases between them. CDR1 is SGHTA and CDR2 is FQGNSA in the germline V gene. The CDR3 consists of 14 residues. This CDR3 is CASSSMARAYEQYF. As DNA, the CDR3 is TGTGCCAGCAGCTCCATGGCGAGGGCCTACGAGCAGTACTTC. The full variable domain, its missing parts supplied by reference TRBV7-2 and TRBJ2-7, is GAGVSQSPSNKVTEKGKDVELRCDPISGHTALYWYRQSLGQGLEFLIYFQGNSAPDKSGLPSDRFSAERTGGSVSTLTIQRTQQEDSAVYLCASSSMARAYEQYFGPGTRLTVT.

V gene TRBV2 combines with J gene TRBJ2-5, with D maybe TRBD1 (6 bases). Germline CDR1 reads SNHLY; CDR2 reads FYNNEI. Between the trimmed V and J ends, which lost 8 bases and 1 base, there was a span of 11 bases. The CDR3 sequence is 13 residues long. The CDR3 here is CASGGSTQETQYF. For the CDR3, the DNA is TGTGCCAGCGGGGGCTCCACCCAAGAGACCCAGTACTTC.

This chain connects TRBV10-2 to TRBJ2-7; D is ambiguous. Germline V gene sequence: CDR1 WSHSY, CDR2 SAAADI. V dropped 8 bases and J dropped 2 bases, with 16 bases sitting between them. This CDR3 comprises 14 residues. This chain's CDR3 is CASGPGFGPYEQYF. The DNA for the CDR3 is TGCGCCAGCGGGCCGGGCTTTGGCCCCTACGAGCAGTACTTC.